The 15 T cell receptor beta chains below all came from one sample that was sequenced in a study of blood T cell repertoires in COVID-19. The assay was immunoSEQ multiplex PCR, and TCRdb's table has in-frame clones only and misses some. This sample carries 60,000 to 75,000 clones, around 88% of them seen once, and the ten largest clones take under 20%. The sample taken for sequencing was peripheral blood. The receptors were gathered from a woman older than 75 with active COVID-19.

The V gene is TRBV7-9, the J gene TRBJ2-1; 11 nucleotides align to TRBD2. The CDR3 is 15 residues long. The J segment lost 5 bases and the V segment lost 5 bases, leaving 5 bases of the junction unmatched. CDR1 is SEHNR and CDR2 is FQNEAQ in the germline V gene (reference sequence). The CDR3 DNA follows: TGTGCCAGCAGCCAGGGGACTAGCGGCAACAATGAGCAGTTCTTC. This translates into CASSQGTSGNNEQFF.

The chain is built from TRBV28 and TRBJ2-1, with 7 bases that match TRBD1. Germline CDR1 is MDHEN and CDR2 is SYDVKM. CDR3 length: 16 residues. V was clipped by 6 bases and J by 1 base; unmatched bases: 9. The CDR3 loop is CASRGYSDRSYNEQFF. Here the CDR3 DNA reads TGTGCCAGCAGGGGTTACTCGGACAGGTCCTACAATGAGCAGTTCTTC.

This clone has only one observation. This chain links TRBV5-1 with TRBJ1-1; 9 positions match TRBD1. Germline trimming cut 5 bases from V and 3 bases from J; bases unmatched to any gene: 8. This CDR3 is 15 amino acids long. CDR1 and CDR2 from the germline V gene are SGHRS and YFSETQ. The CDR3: CASRDGTGRDTEAFF. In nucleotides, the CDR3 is TGCGCCAGCAGGGACGGGACAGGGAGGGACACTGAAGCTTTCTTT. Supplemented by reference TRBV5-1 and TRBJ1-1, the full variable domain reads KAGVTQTPRYLIKTRGQQVTLSCSPISGHRSVSWYQQTPGQGLQFLFEYFSETQRNKGNFPGRFSGRQFSNSRSEMNVSTLELGDSALYLCASRDGTGRDTEAFFGQGTRLTVV.

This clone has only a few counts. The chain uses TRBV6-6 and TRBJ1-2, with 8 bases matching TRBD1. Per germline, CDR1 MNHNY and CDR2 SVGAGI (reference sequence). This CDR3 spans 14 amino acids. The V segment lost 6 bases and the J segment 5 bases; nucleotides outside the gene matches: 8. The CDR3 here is CASRTRGLWYGYTF. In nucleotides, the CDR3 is TGTGCCAGCAGAACCAGGGGGCTATGGTATGGCTACACCTTC.

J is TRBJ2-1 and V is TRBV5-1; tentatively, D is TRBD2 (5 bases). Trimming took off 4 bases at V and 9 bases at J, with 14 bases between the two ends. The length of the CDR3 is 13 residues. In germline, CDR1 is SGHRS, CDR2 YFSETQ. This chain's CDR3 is CASSTGENSEQFF. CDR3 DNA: TGCGCCAGCAGCACCGGGGAGAATTCTGAGCAGTTCTTC.

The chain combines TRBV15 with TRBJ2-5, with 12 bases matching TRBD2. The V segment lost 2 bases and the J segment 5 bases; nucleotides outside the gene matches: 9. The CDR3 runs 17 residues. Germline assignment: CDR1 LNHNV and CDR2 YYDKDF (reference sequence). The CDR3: CATSRSFLAGGLETQYF. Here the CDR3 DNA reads TGTGCCACCAGCAGATCCTTTCTAGCGGGGGGGCTGGAGACCCAGTACTTC.

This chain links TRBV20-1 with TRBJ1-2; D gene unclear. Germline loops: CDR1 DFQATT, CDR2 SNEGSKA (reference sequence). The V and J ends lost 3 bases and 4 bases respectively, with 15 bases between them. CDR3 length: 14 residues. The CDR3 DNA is TGCAGTGCTAGTGACCCCCGGCGGGGCTATGGCTACACCTTC. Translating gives CSASDPRRGYGYTF.

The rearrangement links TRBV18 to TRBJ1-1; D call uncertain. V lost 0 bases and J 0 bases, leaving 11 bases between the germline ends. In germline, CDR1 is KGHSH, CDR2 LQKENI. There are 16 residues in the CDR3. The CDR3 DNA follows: TGTGCCAGCTCACCACCGGGAGCTCGGATGAACACTGAAGCTTTCTTT. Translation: CASSPPGARMNTEAFF.

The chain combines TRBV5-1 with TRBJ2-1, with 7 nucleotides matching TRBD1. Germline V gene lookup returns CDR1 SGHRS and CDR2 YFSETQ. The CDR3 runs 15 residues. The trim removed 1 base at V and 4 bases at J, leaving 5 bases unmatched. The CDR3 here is CASSLTGTEYNEQFF. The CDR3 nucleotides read TGCGCCAGCAGCTTGACGGGGACAGAGTACAATGAGCAGTTCTTC.

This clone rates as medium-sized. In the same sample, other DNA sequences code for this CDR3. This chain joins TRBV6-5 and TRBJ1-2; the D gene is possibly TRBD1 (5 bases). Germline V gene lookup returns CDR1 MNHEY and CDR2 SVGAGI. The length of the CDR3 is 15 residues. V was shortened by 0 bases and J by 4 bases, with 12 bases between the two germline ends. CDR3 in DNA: TGTGCCAGCAGTTACTCGACGGGGGGTGTCTATGGCTACACCTTC. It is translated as CASSYSTGGVYGYTF.

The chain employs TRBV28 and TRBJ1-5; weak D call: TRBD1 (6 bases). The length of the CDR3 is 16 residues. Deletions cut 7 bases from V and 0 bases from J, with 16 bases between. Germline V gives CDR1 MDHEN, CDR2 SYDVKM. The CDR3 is CASIYGGGYSNQPQHF. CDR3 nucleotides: TGTGCCAGCATCTATGGGGGGGGCTATAGCAATCAGCCCCAGCATTTT.

CDR3 amino acids: CASRIAGGGNQPQHF. The CDR3 DNA reads TGTGCCAGCAGAATAGCAGGGGGCGGCAATCAGCCCCAGCATTTT. This rearrangement joins TRBV2 to TRBJ1-5; 8 positions match TRBD1. In germline, CDR1 is SNHLY, CDR2 FYNNEI. The CDR3 is made up of 15 amino acids. J gave up 2 bases and V 6 bases, and 6 bases lay outside the gene matches.

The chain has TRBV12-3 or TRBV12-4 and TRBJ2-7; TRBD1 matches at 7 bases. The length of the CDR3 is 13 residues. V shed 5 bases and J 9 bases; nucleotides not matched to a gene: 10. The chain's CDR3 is CASSNRDRKVQYF. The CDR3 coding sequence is TGTGCCAGCAGTAACCGGGACAGAAAGGTGCAGTACTTC.

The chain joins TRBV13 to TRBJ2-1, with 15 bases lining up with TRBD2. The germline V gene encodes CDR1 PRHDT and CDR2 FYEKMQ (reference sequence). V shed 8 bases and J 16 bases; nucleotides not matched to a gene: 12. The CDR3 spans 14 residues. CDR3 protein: CASRRTSGGAQSFF. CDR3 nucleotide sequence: TGTGCCAGCCGGCGGACTAGCGGGGGGGCCCAAAGTTTCTTC.

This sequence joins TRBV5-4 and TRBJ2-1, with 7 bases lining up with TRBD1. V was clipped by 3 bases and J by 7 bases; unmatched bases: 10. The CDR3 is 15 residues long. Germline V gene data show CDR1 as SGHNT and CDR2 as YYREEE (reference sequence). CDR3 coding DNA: TGTGCCAGCAGCTCCTCCGGGACAGCAACTAATGAGCAGTTCTTC. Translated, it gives CASSSSGTATNEQFF.